This T cell receptor (beta chain) emerged from a study of T cell responses to AZD1222 COVID-19 vaccine. Sequencing used immunoSEQ multiplex PCR; TCRdb keeps in-frame clones, though not all of them. The data show about 120,000 clones, around 90% seen once. Study outcomes and limitations: Of the AZD1222 recipients, only 5 or 6 were seropositive at baseline. Spike as a whole was targeted by vaccine-associated CD4 TCRs, dominant at 160-218 and 743-854. None of the repertoires were sampled until the peak T cell response had passed.

The CDR3 spans 13 residues. V was pared by 5 bases and J by 4 bases, with 11 bases between. Worth noting for this clone: Its antigen remains unknown.

This specimen consisted of peripheral blood, obtained on day 0 of AZD1222 vaccination. The receptor comes from an adult in good health. This chain joins TRBV12-3 or TRBV12-4 and TRBJ1-1; no reliable D call. CDR3 loop: CASSLTEVTEAFF. In DNA, the CDR3 is TGTGCCAGCAGTCTCACCGAAGTCACTGAAGCTTTCTTT.